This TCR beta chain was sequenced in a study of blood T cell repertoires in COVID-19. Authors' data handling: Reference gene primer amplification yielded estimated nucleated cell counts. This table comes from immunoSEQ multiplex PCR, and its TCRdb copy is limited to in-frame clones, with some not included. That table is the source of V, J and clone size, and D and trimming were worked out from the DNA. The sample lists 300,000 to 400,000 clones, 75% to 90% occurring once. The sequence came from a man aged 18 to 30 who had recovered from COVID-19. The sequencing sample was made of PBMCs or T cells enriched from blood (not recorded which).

The chain's CDR3 is CASSSGGITEAFF. CDR3 nucleotide sequence: TGTGCCAGTTCTTCTGGGGGGATCACTGAAGCTTTCTTT. The V call is TRBV6-5, the J call TRBJ1-1; weak D call: TRBD1 (5 bases). The ends were cut back, 9 bases at V and 4 bases at J, with 15 bases in the middle. In germline, CDR1 is MNHEY, CDR2 SVGAGI. The CDR3 loop spans 13 amino acids.